These T cell receptor beta chains were read from a single sample in a study of shared clonotypes between healthy human individuals. The protocol was immunoSEQ multiplex PCR, while the TCRdb copy is restricted to in-frame clones and leaves out a portion. Altogether 2.3 million or so clones are present, approximately 95% being singletons, with the ten largest covering under 0.45%. Specimen: naive CD4+ T cells from PBMCs. These receptors all stem from a man aged 18 to 29 in good health. Some clones in this sample may be carry-over from other donors' samples. Each CDR3 is given with its conserved first and last residue. A D gene is named only where the DNA matches it firmly. Not all rows give a size; the values are once, few, many and, for expanded clones, a class.

>TRBJ2-3|TRBV9|.|TRBD2
CASSVDGRASTDTQYF
TGTGCCAGCAGCGTAGACGGGAGGGCCTCCACAGATACGCAGTATTTT
>TRBJ1-5|TRBV2|.|TRBD1
CASSDDRVYQPQHF
TGTGCCAGTAGTGATGACAGGGTGTACCAGCCCCAGCATTTT
>TRBJ2-1|TRBV28|.|.
CASSRLEQFF
TGTGCCAGCTCCCGGCTCGAGCAGTTCTTC
>TRBJ2-7|TRBV5-4|.|TRBD1
CASSANYRGSYEQYF
TGTGCCAGCAGCGCCAACTACAGGGGATCCTACGAGCAGTACTTC
>TRBJ2-5|TRBV5-8|.|.
CASSSRLRKTQYF
TGTGCCAGCAGCTCCCGACTACGGAAGACCCAGTACTTC
>TRBJ2-7|TRBV11-2|.|.
CASPIAGERGQYF
TGTGCCAGCCCCATCGCCGGGGAAAGGGGCCAGTACTTC
>TRBJ2-7|TRBV19|.|TRBD1
CASSKGQLYEQYF
TGTGCCAGTAGTAAGGGACAGCTCTACGAGCAGTACTTC
>TRBJ1-1|TRBV2|.|.
CASSEQGGTEAFF
TGTGCCAGCAGTGAACAGGGAGGCACTGAAGCTTTCTTT
>TRBJ2-7|TRBV7-2|.|TRBD1
CASSRLPGQSTYEQYF
TGTGCCAGCAGCCGCCTTCCGGGACAGTCGACCTACGAGCAGTACTTC
>TRBJ2-1|TRBV2|once|.
CASIRDRINEQFF
TGTGCCAGCATCCGGGACCGAATCAATGAGCAGTTCTTC
>TRBJ2-1|TRBV5-1|.|.
CASSLGGISYNEQFF
TGCGCCAGCAGCTTAGGTGGAATCTCCTACAATGAGCAGTTCTTC
>TRBJ2-3|TRBV28|once|.
CASSYGTDTQYF
TGTGCCAGCAGTTACGGCACAGATACGCAGTATTTT
>TRBJ2-1|TRBV4-1|.|.
CASSQWGAGEQFF
TGCGCCAGCAGCCAGTGGGGGGCCGGTGAGCAGTTCTTC
>TRBJ2-7|TRBV27|.|.
CASRRGASYEQYF
TGTGCCAGCCGCAGGGGGGCGTCCTACGAGCAGTACTTC
>TRBJ2-5|TRBV13|.|TRBD1
CASSYDRGETQYF
TGTGCCAGCAGCTACGACAGGGGCGAGACCCAGTACTTC
>TRBJ2-7|TRBV18|.|TRBD2
CASSPLAGSNRVSYEQYF
TGTGCCAGCTCACCACTAGCGGGATCGAACAGGGTCTCCTACGAGCAGTACTTC
>TRBJ2-1|TRBV7-3|.|TRBD2
CASSSTSGSDNEQFF
TGTGCCAGCAGCTCGACTAGCGGGAGCGACAATGAGCAGTTCTTC
>TRBJ2-2|TRBV4-2|.|TRBD2
CASSQAGAGTGELFF
TGTGCCAGCAGCCAGGCGGGAGCAGGCACCGGGGAGCTGTTTTTT
>TRBJ2-7|TRBV10-1|.|TRBD2
CASSVAGGSYEQYF
TGCGCCAGCAGTGTAGCGGGAGGGTCCTACGAGCAGTACTTC
>TRBJ2-1|TRBV25-1|.|.
CASSDGGGREQFF
TGTGCCAGCAGTGATGGGGGGGGCCGTGAGCAGTTCTTC
>TRBJ1-1|TRBV7-9|.|TRBD1
CASSLGQTENTEAFF
TGTGCCAGCAGCTTGGGACAGACTGAAAACACTGAAGCTTTCTTT
>TRBJ2-7|TRBV7-9|once|TRBD2
CASSYDASQGLPYEQYF
TGTGCCAGCAGCTACGACGCGTCCCAGGGACTACCATACGAGCAGTACTTC
>TRBJ2-3|TRBV4-1|.|TRBD2
CASSQVEEAGVVTDTQYF
TGCGCCAGCAGCCAAGTAGAGGAAGCGGGAGTCGTCACAGATACGCAGTATTTT
>TRBJ2-7|TRBV5-1|.|TRBD2
CASSFGGLGYHPSSYEQYF
TGCGCCAGCAGCTTTGGTGGACTAGGATACCACCCGAGCTCCTACGAGCAGTACTTC
>TRBJ1-5|TRBV6-1|.|.
CASSELGGQPQHF
TGTGCCAGCAGTGAACTAGGGGGACAGCCCCAGCATTTT
>TRBJ2-1|TRBV28|.|TRBD1
CASRDRDRDKNEQFF
TGTGCCAGCAGAGACCGGGACAGGGATAAAAATGAGCAGTTCTTC
>TRBJ2-6|TRBV6-6|.|TRBD1
CASSQETGSGANVLTF
TGTGCCAGCAGTCAAGAGACAGGGTCAGGGGCCAACGTCCTGACTTTC
>TRBJ1-4|TRBV27|.|.
CASRPTGLGNEKLFF
TGTGCCAGCAGACCAACAGGGCTTGGGAATGAAAAACTGTTTTTT
>TRBJ2-1|TRBV28|.|TRBD1
CASSLGGDRVNNEQFF
TGTGCCAGCAGTTTAGGGGGGGACAGGGTAAACAATGAGCAGTTCTTC
>TRBJ1-5|TRBV27|.|.
CASLPNGLRAMSNQPQHF
TGTGCCAGCCTACCGAATGGCCTGAGGGCTATGAGCAATCAGCCCCAGCATTTT
>TRBJ1-2|TRBV7-2|.|.
CASSLLRGSYGYTF
TGTGCCAGCAGCTTACTTAGGGGGAGCTATGGCTACACCTTC
>TRBJ2-7|TRBV11-2|.|.
CASSPPAGPYEQYF
TGTGCCAGCAGCCCCCCCGCAGGCCCCTACGAGCAGTACTTC
>TRBJ1-1|TRBV5-1|.|TRBD1
CASNRGGGNTEAFF
TGCGCCAGCAACAGGGGAGGGGGGAACACTGAAGCTTTCTTT
>TRBJ1-1|TRBV11-2|.|.
CASSYTTGNTEAFF
TGTGCCAGCAGCTATACTACAGGGAACACTGAAGCTTTCTTT
>TRBJ2-4|TRBV5-1|.|TRBD2
CASSSELAGPYLPQYF
TGCGCCAGCAGCTCAGAACTAGCGGGGCCATATTTACCTCAGTACTTC
>TRBJ2-7|TRBV6-6|.|.
CASSYVGGPTYEQYF
TGTGCCAGCAGTTACGTGGGGGGGCCAACCTACGAGCAGTACTTC
>TRBJ2-1|TRBV29-1|.|TRBD2
CSDRLAGSYYNEQFF
TGCAGCGATCGACTAGCGGGATCCTACTACAATGAGCAGTTCTTC
>TRBJ2-4|TRBV28|.|.
CASSPGSAGLKNIQYF
TGTGCCAGCAGTCCCGGCAGCGCAGGTCTTAAAAACATTCAGTACTTC
>TRBJ2-5|TRBV5-1|once|TRBD1
CASSADGTGGETQYF
TGCGCCAGCAGCGCGGACGGGACAGGCGGGGAGACCCAGTACTTC
>TRBJ1-1|TRBV5-1|.|.
CASSTFLSGDTEAFF
TGCGCCAGCAGCACCTTCCTCTCGGGGGACACTGAAGCTTTCTTT
>TRBJ2-7|TRBV6-5|.|.
CASSYRGDYAYEQYF
TGTGCCAGCAGTTACAGGGGTGATTACGCCTACGAGCAGTACTTC
>TRBJ2-1|TRBV28|.|.
CASSLDVSYNEQFF
TGTGCCAGCAGTTTAGACGTCTCCTACAATGAGCAGTTCTTC
>TRBJ1-4|TRBV18|.|.
CASSPINEKLFF
TGTGCCAGCTCACCCATTAATGAAAAACTGTTTTTT
>TRBJ1-2|TRBV7-9|few|.
CASSEGHRAIDGYTF
TGTGCCAGCAGCGAAGGACATCGGGCTATCGATGGCTACACCTTC
>TRBJ2-1|TRBV5-4|once|.
CASRNSGRLEQFF
TGTGCCAGCAGAAATTCCGGACGGCTAGAGCAGTTCTTC
>TRBJ2-3|TRBV9|.|TRBD2
CASSARSGSLTDTQYF
TGTGCCAGCAGCGCCCGGAGCGGGAGCCTCACAGATACGCAGTATTTT